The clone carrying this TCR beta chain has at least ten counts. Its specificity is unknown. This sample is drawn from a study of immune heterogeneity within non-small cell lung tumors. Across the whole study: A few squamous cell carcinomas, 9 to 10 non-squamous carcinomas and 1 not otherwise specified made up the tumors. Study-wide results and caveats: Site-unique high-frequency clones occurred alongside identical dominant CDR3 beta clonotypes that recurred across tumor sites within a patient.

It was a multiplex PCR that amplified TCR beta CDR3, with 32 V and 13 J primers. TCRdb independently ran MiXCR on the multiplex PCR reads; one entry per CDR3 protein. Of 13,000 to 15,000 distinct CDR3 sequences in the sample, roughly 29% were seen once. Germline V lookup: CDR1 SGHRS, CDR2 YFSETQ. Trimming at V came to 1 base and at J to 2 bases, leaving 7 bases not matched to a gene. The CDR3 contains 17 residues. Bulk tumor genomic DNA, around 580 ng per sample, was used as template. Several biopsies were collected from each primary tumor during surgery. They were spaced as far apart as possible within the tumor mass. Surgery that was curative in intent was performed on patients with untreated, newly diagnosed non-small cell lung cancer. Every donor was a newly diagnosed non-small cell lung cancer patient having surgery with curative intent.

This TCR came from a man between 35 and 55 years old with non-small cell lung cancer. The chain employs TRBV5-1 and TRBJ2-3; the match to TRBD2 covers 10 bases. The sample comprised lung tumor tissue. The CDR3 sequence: CASSLRLAGGVTDTQYF. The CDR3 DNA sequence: TGCGCCAGCAGCTTGCGTTTAGCGGGAGGAGTCACAGATACGCAGTATTTT.